This T cell receptor (beta chain) was captured in a study of vaccination and CD4 T cells after COVID-19 (dated by TCRdb to between 2020 and 2023). Some background on the complete study: SARS-CoV-2 positivity had been established in the convalescent patients by nasal swab PCR, and mild disease was recorded in several of these patients and severe disease in one. The convalescent cohort included six males and four females, with two Hispanic individuals, seven Caucasians, two Asians and one multiracial person. For stimulating the cultures, overlapping spike peptide pools were used, derived from SARS-CoV-2 as well as from the common cold coronaviruses HCoV-NL63, HCoV-OC43 and HCoV-229E. Post-vaccine blood samples were collected a median of approximately eleven weeks after the second vaccine dose, ranging from roughly 13 to 241 days. Two doses of either the Pfizer-BioNTech BNT162b2 vaccine (n=8) or the Moderna mRNA-1273 vaccine (n=2) were administered to participants. In roughly 11 COVID-19 convalescent patients and a handful of infection-naive healthy vaccine recipients, the spike-specific CD4+ TCR repertoire before mRNA vaccination was compared with the repertoire after mRNA vaccination. As controls, cultures received a CEFX viral epitope pool (the positive control), an HIV-1 Nef peptide pool (the negative control), or no peptide at all. Post-COVID blood samples were collected from convalescent patients a median of approximately 100 days after diagnosis, with a range of roughly 30 to 161 days.

On the study overall, not on this receptor specifically: Among the post-vaccine SARS-CoV-2-reactive clones in convalescent patients, a median about 89% showed up only after vaccination, which suggests vaccine-specific priming. Although the median number of SARS-CoV-2-reactive clonotypes went up from around 20 after infection to around 40 after vaccination, the increase was not significant. Of the vaccine-specific clones found in convalescent patients, nearly all (304 of 307) were mono-reactive for SARS-CoV-2 spike instead of being cross-reactive with common cold coronaviruses. Relatively few convalescent patients were included in the study, and early timepoints after natural infection were not analyzed.

This clonotype was detected only a few times. No cognate antigen has been identified for it. The record has no base qualities; no much larger clone is one base away. This specimen's treatment or condition label, per the study, means: roughly ten-day PBMC culture with coronavirus spike peptide pools or control peptides (ViraFEST assay). The study used the ViraFEST assay, which expanded antigen-specific T cells with peptide pools and then identified expanded clonotypes by TCR sequencing. Positive SARS-CoV-2 PCR tests in the convalescent patients dated from March to December 2020, before Alpha, Beta and Delta variants emerged in the United States. Each well held around 2 million PBMCs cultured in IMDM containing roughly 5% human AB serum and roughly 10 IU/ml IL-2, with around 9.2 ug/ml peptide pools added. Half of the culture medium was replaced with fresh IL-2-containing medium on days 3 and 7. After roughly 11 days of culture, CD4+ T cells were isolated by negative selection with the EasySep CD4+ T cell isolation kit. PBMCs were separated from whole blood using Ficoll-Paque Plus gradient centrifugation and then either used fresh or cryopreserved at -140C. In general, triplicate wells were set up for every culture condition.

The germline V gene (reference sequence) yields SEHNR for CDR1 and FQNEAQ for CDR2. From the cysteine through the phenylalanine, the CDR3 covers 17 amino acids. The entry retains the CDR3 DNA only, 51 bases that are in frame from base 1. V is cut by 5 bases and J by 8 bases, and the space between the germline ends is 22 bases. The library was made by PCR. TCR sequencing of DNA from cultured CD4+ T cells used the Oncomine TCR Beta short-read assay at the Johns Hopkins FTIC core. Genomic DNA was extracted from the cultured CD4+ T cells with the QIAamp micro DNA kit. Oncomine TCR Beta libraries made from cultured CD4+ T cells were pooled using unique dual indexes and sequenced on an Illumina iSeq 100. Processing in the source paper ran as follows. Non-productive sequences were removed, and CDR3s not starting with C, not ending with F or W, or shorter than 7 amino acids were discarded. Antigen-specific clonotypes were identified with the MANAFEST web application by comparing peptide-stimulated wells with reference and other culture wells. Positive clones required FDR below 0.05, an odds ratio above 5, and productive frequency above 0.1% in at least two of three replicate wells. Clonotypes that were significantly expanded in both SARS-CoV-2 spike wells and at least one common cold coronavirus spike condition were defined as cross-reactive. Similarity between CDR3 sequences was evaluated in R version 3.6.1 using Levenshtein distances (stringdist) and unrooted phylogenetic trees (ape). TCRdb reprocessed the public reads (quality trimming at Q25 with fastp, clone calling with MiXCR) and kept in-frame beta chains. Every entry covers one CDR3 protein and lists the most common genes and DNA from its rows. The authors' filters were not applied to this entry. The sample data list some 10,000 distinct CDR3 sequences, and just under 75% of these were observed just once. The top ten hold roughly 7.7% of the sample.

This clonotype originated in a human donor who had recovered from COVID-19. The sequence links TRBV7-9 to TRBJ1-6, with no reliable assignment of the D segment. The source material was CD4+ T cells from blood, cultured in vitro. The DNA is TGTGCCAGCAGCCATCATAGGGTCGTGATGAGGTATTCACCCCTCCACTTT. Translated, it gives CASSHHRVVMRYSPLHF. With the portions outside the CDR3 filled from the reference TRBV7-9 and TRBJ1-6 genes, the complete variable region becomes DTGVSQNPRHKITKRGQNVTFRCDPISEHNRLYWYRQTLGQGPEFLTYFQNEAQLEKSRLLSDRFSAERPKGSFSTLEIQRTEQGDSAMYLCASSHHRVVMRYSPLHFGNGTRLTVT.